The source of this TCR beta chain is a study of blood T cell repertoires in COVID-19. For the study at large: Samples came from the United States, Italy and Spain, spanning acute and convalescent COVID-19. PBMCs, B-cell-depleted T cells, or T cells were the source of the cDNA or gDNA that made up the material.

The CDR3 is 17 amino acids. The V and J ends lost 1 base and 1 base, in that order; junction bases with no gene match: 6. The germline gives CDR1 SGHNT, CDR2 YYREEE (reference sequence). The authors' processing: Estimated nucleated cell counts came from reference gene primer amplification. Profiled with immunoSEQ multiplex PCR; TCRdb holds only in-frame clones, not every one. From that table come the V and J calls and clone size; the DNA was used to work out D and trimming. This sample carries nearly 200,000 clones, approximately 87% of them seen once, and the ten largest clones take 0.75% to 0.95%. This chain uses TRBV5-4 with TRBJ2-3; TRBD2 agrees at 10 bases. The receptor was isolated from a woman aged 70 to 79 with acute or convalescent COVID-19. The sequenced sample was peripheral blood. CDR3 sequence reads: CASSLKAGGLGTDTQYF. The CDR3 DNA reads as TGTGCCAGCAGCTTGAAAGCGGGGGGGCTCGGCACAGATACGCAGTATTTT.